Listed below are T cell receptor beta chains from one sample, sequenced in a study of blood T cell repertoires in COVID-19. The table came from immunoSEQ multiplex PCR; TCRdb's copy has only in-frame clones and leaves some out. The sample has 55,000 to 75,000 clones, around 83% seen once. The sample comprised peripheral blood. The origin of the receptors is a human donor in a cohort sampled during active COVID-19. Both conserved end residues are part of each CDR3. The D gene is left open where the match is weak. Where a row states a size, it is once, few, many or the class of an expanded clone; other rows omit it.

J gene: TRBJ2-2; V gene: TRBV2; D gene: TRBD2; clone size: .; CDR3 DNA: TGTGCCAGCAGGTCCGGGACTAGCTCCGGGGAGCTGTTTTTT; CDR3 protein: CASRSGTSSGELFF
J gene: TRBJ1-2; V gene: TRBV19; D gene: TRBD1; clone size: .; CDR3 DNA: TGTGCCAGTATGGAGGGACAGGGGAGGCGGCATGGCTACACCTTC; CDR3 protein: CASMEGQGRRHGYTF
J gene: TRBJ1-1; V gene: TRBV10-2; D gene: .; clone size: .; CDR3 DNA: TGCGCCAGCAGTGCCGTGTGGGCTAACACTGAAGCTTTCTTT; CDR3 protein: CASSAVWANTEAFF
J gene: TRBJ2-5; V gene: TRBV7-2; D gene: TRBD1; clone size: .; CDR3 DNA: TGTGCCAGCAATCGTAACAGGGGAAACGGGGAGACCCAGTACTTC; CDR3 protein: CASNRNRGNGETQYF
J gene: TRBJ1-4; V gene: TRBV11-2; D gene: TRBD1; clone size: .; CDR3 DNA: TGTGCCAGCAGCTTAAGCAGGGGGAATAATGAAAAACTGTTTTTT; CDR3 protein: CASSLSRGNNEKLFF
J gene: TRBJ2-7; V gene: TRBV19; D gene: TRBD1; clone size: .; CDR3 DNA: TGTGCCAGTAGTAGTACAGGGGACTACGAGCAGTACTTC; CDR3 protein: CASSSTGDYEQYF
J gene: TRBJ2-1; V gene: TRBV2; D gene: TRBD2; clone size: .; CDR3 DNA: TGTGCCAGCATTTTCGGGGGGGCGTCCGCCTTGGGTGAGCAGTTCTTC; CDR3 protein: CASIFGGASALGEQFF
J gene: TRBJ2-7; V gene: TRBV2; D gene: .; clone size: .; CDR3 DNA: TGTGCCAGCAGTGAAGGACAGAGACGCTACGAGCAGTACTTC; CDR3 protein: CASSEGQRRYEQYF
J gene: TRBJ2-2; V gene: TRBV5-1; D gene: TRBD1; clone size: .; CDR3 DNA: TGCGCCAGCAGCTTGGCGACAGGGGGCATCGGGGAGCTGTTTTTT; CDR3 protein: CASSLATGGIGELFF
J gene: TRBJ2-3; V gene: TRBV2; D gene: TRBD2; clone size: once; CDR3 DNA: TGTGCCAGCAGTCCGGGACTAGCGGCTTTCCTCCGCACAGATACGCAGTATTTT; CDR3 protein: CASSPGLAAFLRTDTQYF
J gene: TRBJ2-1; V gene: TRBV29-1; D gene: TRBD1; clone size: once; CDR3 DNA: TGCAGCGTCTCCGACAGGGGAGAGGATGAGCAGTTCTTC; CDR3 protein: CSVSDRGEDEQFF
J gene: TRBJ2-5; V gene: TRBV5-6; D gene: .; clone size: .; CDR3 DNA: TGTGCCAGCAGCTTGCGGAGGGGAGAGACCCAGTACTTC; CDR3 protein: CASSLRRGETQYF
J gene: TRBJ1-2; V gene: TRBV6-5; D gene: TRBD1; clone size: .; CDR3 DNA: TGTGCCAGCAGTACGCGGGACAGGGCCCTAGGTGGCTACACCTTC; CDR3 protein: CASSTRDRALGGYTF
J gene: TRBJ1-4; V gene: TRBV27; D gene: TRBD1; clone size: .; CDR3 DNA: TGTGCCAGCAGCCCCAGGGCCTATACAGGGGGAGAGGGTGGCGAAAAACTGTTTTTT; CDR3 protein: CASSPRAYTGGEGGEKLFF
J gene: TRBJ2-7; V gene: TRBV6-6; D gene: TRBD1; clone size: .; CDR3 DNA: TGTGCCAGCAACACGAGGCAGGGGGCATACGAGCAGTACTTC; CDR3 protein: CASNTRQGAYEQYF
J gene: TRBJ2-1; V gene: TRBV29-1; D gene: .; clone size: once; CDR3 DNA: TGCAGCGTCTCACCACTCGCTTCGGGGTACAATGAGCAGTTCTTC; CDR3 protein: CSVSPLASGYNEQFF
J gene: TRBJ1-1; V gene: TRBV25-1; D gene: TRBD1; clone size: .; CDR3 DNA: TGTGCCAGCAGTGCAGGGACAGGGGGCGCTTGGGGCACTGAAGCTTTCTTT; CDR3 protein: CASSAGTGGAWGTEAFF
J gene: TRBJ2-7; V gene: TRBV3-1/TRBV3-2; D gene: .; clone size: few; CDR3 DNA: TGTGCCAGCAGCCAAGGCAGGGAAAATGGCGAGCAGTACTTC; CDR3 protein: CASSQGRENGEQYF
J gene: TRBJ1-1; V gene: TRBV19; D gene: .; clone size: .; CDR3 DNA: TGTGCCAGTAGAAGTCAGGATAAAATGAACACTGAAGCTTTCTTT; CDR3 protein: CASRSQDKMNTEAFF
J gene: TRBJ2-5; V gene: TRBV19; D gene: .; clone size: .; CDR3 DNA: TGTGCCAGTAGTATGGGGGCGTACCAAGAGACCCAGTACTTC; CDR3 protein: CASSMGAYQETQYF
J gene: TRBJ1-5; V gene: TRBV18; D gene: .; clone size: once; CDR3 DNA: TGTGCCAGCTCACCGTCCGGGACACTTAATCAGCCCCAGCATTTT; CDR3 protein: CASSPSGTLNQPQHF
J gene: TRBJ2-7; V gene: TRBV10-1; D gene: TRBD1; clone size: few; CDR3 DNA: TGCGCCAGCAGAAGGACAGGGAATGACGAGCAGTACTTC; CDR3 protein: CASRRTGNDEQYF
J gene: TRBJ1-1; V gene: TRBV12-3/TRBV12-4; D gene: .; clone size: .; CDR3 DNA: TGTGCCAGCAGTTTTTTCAGGTCGGGGGAAGCTTTCTTT; CDR3 protein: CASSFFRSGEAFF
J gene: TRBJ1-2; V gene: TRBV7-9; D gene: .; clone size: .; CDR3 DNA: TGTGCCAGCAGCTTAGTAAACTATGGCTACACCTTC; CDR3 protein: CASSLVNYGYTF